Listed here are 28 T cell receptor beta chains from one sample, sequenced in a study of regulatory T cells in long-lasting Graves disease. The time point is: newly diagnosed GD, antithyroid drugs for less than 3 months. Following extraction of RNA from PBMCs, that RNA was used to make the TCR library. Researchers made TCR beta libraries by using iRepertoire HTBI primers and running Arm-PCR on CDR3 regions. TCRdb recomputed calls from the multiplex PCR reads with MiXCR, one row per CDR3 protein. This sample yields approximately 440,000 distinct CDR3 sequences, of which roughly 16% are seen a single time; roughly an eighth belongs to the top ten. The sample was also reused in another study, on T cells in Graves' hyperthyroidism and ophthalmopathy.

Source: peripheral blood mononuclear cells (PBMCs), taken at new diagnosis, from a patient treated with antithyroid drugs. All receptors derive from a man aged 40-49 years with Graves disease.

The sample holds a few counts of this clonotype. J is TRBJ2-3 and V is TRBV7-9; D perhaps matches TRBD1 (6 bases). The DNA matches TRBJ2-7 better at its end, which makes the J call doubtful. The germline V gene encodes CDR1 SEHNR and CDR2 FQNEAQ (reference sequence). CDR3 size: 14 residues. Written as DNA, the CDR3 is TGTGCCAGCAGCTTGGGACACCTCTCCTACGAGCAGTACTTC. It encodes CASSLGHLSYEQYF.

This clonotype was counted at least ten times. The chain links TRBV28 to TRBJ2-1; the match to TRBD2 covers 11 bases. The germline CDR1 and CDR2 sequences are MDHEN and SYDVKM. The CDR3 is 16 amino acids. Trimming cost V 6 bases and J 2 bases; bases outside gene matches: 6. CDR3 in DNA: TGTGCCAGCAGACCGTTAGCGGGAGGGCCCTACAATGAGCAGTTCTTC. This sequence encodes CASRPLAGGPYNEQFF.

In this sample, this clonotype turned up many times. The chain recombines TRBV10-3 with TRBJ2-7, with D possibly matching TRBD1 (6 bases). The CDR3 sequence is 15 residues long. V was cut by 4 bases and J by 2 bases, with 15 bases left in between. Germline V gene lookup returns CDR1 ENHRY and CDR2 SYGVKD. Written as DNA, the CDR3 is TGTGCCATCAGTGCAGACAGGCCCCTCGCCTACGAGCAGTACTTC. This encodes CAISADRPLAYEQYF.

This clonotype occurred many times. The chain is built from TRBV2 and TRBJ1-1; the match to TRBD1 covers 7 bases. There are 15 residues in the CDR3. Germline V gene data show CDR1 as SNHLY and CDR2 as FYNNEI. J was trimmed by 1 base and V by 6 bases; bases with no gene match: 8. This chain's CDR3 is CASRDRGRGNTEAFF. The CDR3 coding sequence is TGTGCCAGCAGGGATAGGGGGCGGGGGAACACTGAAGCTTTCTTT.

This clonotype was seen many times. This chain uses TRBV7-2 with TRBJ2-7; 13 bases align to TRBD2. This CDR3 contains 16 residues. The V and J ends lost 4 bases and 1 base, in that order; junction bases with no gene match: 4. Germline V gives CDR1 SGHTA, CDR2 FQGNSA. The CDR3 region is CASSSGTSGVSYEQYF. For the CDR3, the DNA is TGTGCCAGCAGCTCTGGGACTAGCGGGGTTTCCTACGAGCAGTACTTC. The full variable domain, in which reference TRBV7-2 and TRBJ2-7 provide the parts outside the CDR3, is GAGVSQSPSNKVTEKGKDVELRCDPISGHTALYWYRQSLGQGLEFLIYFQGNSAPDKSGLPSDRFSAERTGGSVSTLTIQRTQQEDSAVYLCASSSGTSGVSYEQYFGPGTRLTVT.

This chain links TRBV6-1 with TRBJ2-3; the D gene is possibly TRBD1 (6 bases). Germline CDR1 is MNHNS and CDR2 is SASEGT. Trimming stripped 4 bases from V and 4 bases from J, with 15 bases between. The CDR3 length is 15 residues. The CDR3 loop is CASSVTGSRADTQYF. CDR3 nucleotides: TGTGCCAGCAGTGTAACAGGGAGTAGGGCAGATACGCAGTATTTT.

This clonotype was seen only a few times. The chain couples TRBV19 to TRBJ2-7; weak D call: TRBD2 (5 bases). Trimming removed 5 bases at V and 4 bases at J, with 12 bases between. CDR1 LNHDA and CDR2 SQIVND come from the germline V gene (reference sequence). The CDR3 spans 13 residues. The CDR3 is CASSLATKYEQYF. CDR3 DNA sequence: TGTGCCAGTAGTCTCGCGACTAAATACGAGCAGTACTTC.

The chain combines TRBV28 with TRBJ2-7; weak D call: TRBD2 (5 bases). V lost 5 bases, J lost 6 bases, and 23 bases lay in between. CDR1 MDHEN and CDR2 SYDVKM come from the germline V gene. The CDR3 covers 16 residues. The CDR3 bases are TGTGCCAGCAGTCGGGTGAGCGGTTTGAGAGGGTCCGAGCAGTACTTC. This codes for CASSRVSGLRGSEQYF.

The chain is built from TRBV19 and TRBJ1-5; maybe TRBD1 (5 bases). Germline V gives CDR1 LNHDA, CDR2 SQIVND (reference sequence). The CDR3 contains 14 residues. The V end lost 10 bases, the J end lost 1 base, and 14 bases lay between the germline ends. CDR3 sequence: CATRNRDSNQPQHF. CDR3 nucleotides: TGTGCCACTCGAAACCGGGACAGCAATCAGCCCCAGCATTTT.

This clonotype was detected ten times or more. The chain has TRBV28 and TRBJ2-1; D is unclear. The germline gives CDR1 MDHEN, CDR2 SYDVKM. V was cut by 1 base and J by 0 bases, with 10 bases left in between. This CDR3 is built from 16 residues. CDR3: CASSLYRPSSYNEQFF. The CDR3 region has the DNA TGTGCCAGCAGTTTATATCGTCCGAGCTCCTACAATGAGCAGTTCTTC.

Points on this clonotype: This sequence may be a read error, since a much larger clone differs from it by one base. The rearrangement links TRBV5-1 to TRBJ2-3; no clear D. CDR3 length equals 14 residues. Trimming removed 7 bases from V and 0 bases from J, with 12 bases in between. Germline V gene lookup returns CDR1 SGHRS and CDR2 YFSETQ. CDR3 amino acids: CASGVTLSTDTQYF. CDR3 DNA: TGCGCCAGCGGAGTGACGTTAAGCACAGATACGCAGTATTTT. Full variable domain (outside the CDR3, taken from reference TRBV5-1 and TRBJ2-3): KAGVTQTPRYLIKTRGQQVTLSCSPISGHRSVSWYQQTPGQGLQFLFEYFSETQRNKGNFPGRFSGRQFSNSRSEMNVSTLELGDSALYLCASGVTLSTDTQYFGPGTRLTVL.

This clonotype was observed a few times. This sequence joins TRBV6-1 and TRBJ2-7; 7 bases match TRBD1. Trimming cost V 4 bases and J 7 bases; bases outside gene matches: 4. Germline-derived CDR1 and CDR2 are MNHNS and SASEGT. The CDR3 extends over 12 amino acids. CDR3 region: CASSADRVEQYF. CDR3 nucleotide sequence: TGTGCCAGCAGTGCCGACAGGGTTGAGCAGTACTTC.

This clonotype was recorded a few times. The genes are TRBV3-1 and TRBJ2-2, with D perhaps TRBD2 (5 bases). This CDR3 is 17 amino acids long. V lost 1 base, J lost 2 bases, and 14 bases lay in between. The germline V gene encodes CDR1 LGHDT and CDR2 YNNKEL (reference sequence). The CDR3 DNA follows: TGTGCCAGCAGCCAAGTCGCATGGCGGGCAAACACCGGGGAGCTGTTTTTT. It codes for CASSQVAWRANTGELFF.

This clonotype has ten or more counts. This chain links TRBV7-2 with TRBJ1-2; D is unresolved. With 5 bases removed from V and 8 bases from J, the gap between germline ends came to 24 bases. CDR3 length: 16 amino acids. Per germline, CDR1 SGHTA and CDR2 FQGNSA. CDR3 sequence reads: CASSLGSRLSALGYTF. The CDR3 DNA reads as TGTGCCAGCAGCCTCGGGTCCAGGCTCTCTGCTCTGGGCTACACCTTC.

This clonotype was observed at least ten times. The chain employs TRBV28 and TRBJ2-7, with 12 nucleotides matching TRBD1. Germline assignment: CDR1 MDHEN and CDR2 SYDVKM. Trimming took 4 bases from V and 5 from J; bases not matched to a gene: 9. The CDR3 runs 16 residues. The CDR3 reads CASSSYTGTGGHEQYF. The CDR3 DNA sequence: TGTGCCAGCAGTTCATACACCGGGACAGGGGGCCACGAGCAGTACTTC.

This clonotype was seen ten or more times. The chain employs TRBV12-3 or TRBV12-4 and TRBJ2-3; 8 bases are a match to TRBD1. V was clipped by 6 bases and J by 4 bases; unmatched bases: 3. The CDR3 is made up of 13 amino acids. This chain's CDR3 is CASRDRVADTQYF. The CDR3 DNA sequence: TGTGCCAGCAGGGACAGGGTGGCAGATACGCAGTATTTT.

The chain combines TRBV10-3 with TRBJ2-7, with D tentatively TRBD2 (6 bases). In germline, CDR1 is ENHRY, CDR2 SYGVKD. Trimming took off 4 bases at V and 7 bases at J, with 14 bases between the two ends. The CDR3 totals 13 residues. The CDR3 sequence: CAISVGTSMEQYF. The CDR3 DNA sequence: TGTGCCATCAGTGTCGGGACTTCCATGGAGCAGTACTTC.

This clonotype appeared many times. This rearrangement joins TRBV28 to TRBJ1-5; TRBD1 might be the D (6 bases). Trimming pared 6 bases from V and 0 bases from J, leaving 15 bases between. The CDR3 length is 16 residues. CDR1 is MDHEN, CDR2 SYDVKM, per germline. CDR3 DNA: TGTGCCAGCAGGACCCCCTACAGGGATAGCAATCAGCCCCAGCATTTT. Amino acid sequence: CASRTPYRDSNQPQHF.

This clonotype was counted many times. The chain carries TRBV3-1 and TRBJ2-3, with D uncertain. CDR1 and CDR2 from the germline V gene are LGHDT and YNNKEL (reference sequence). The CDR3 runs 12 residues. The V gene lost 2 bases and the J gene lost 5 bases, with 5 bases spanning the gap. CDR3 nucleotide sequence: TGTGCCAGCAGCCAATCGGGAGATACGCAGTATTTT. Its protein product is CASSQSGDTQYF.

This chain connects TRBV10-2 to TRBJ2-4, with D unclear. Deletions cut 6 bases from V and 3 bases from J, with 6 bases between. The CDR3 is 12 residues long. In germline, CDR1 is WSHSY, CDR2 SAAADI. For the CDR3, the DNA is TGCGCCAGCAGCCCGAGCAAAAACATTCAGTACTTC. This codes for CASSPSKNIQYF.

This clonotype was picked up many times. DNA of the CDR3: TGTGCCAGCAGGTCCGGCCTAGCGGGCGCAGATACGCAGTATTTT. Translated, it gives CASRSGLAGADTQYF. The chain has TRBV6-1 and TRBJ2-3; 8 positions agree with TRBD2. The CDR3 loop spans 15 amino acids. Trimming cost V 6 bases and J 4 bases; bases outside gene matches: 9. Germline values: CDR1 MNHNS, CDR2 SASEGT.

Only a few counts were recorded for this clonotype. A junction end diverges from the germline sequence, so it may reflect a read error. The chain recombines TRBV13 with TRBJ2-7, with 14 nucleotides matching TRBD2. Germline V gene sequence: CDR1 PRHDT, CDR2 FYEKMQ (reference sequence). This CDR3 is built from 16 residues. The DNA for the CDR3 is TGTGCCAGCAGTTTAGAGGGACTAGCGGGAGATTACGAGCAGTACTTC. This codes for CASSLEGLAGDYEQYF.

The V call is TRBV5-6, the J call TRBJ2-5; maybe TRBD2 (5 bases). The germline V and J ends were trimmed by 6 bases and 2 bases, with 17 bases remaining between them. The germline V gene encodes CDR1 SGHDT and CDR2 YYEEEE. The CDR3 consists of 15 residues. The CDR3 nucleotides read TGTGCCAGCACCTTTTGGGTAGCGCGTCAAGAGACCCAGTACTTC. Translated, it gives CASTFWVARQETQYF.

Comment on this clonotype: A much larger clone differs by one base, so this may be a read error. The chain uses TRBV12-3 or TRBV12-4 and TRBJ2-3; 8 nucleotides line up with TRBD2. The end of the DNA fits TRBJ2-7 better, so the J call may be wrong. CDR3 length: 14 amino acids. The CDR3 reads CASAFSGGGYEQYF. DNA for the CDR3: TGTGCCAGCGCCTTCTCGGGCGGGGGGTACGAGCAGTACTTC.

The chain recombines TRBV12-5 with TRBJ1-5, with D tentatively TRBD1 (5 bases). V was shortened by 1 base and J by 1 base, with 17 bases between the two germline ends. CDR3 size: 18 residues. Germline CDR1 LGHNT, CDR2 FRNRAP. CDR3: CASGLGKGTGGSNQPQHF. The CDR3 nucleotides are TGTGCTAGTGGTTTGGGAAAAGGGACTGGGGGAAGCAATCAGCCCCAGCATTTT.

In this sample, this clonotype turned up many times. The CDR3 DNA reads as TGTGCCAGCAGTCTAGAAAGACCGAACACTGAAGCTTTCTTT. Residues: CASSLERPNTEAFF. The V and J genes are TRBV28 and TRBJ1-1; no clear D. Trimming took off 5 bases at V and 1 base at J, with 11 bases between the two ends. The CDR3 is 14 amino acids. Germline V gene data show CDR1 as MDHEN and CDR2 as SYDVKM.

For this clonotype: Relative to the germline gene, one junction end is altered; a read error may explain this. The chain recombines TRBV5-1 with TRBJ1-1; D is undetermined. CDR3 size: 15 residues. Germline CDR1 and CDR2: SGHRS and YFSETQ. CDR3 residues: CARSLLGMGNTEAFF. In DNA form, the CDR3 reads TGCGCCCGCAGCTTGTTAGGGATGGGGAACACTGAAGCTTTCTTT.

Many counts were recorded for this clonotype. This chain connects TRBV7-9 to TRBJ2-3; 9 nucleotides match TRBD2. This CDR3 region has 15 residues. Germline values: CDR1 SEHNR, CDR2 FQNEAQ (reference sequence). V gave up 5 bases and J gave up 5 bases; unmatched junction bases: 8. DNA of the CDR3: TGTGCCAGCAGCGTGCTAGCGGGATGGATAGATACGCAGTATTTT. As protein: CASSVLAGWIDTQYF.